Given below is one T cell receptor (beta chain) in context. This CDR3 has 14 residues. Germline loops: CDR1 SGHAT, CDR2 FQNNGV. Trimming removed 5 bases from V and 0 bases from J; junction bases left unmatched: 3. The sample originates from a study of Ad26.COV2.S vaccination and SARS-CoV-2 variants. The sample's treatment: around 19 received Ad26.COV2.S at low or high dose, single or two shots; roughly five received placebo; per-sample allocation not given. Sample collection was performed on day 63 after the first vaccine or placebo injection. Sequenced by immunoSEQ multiplex PCR; TCRdb stores in-frame clones only, minus some. This table holds over 350,000 clones, around nine tenths found once.

The source material was peripheral blood, sampled in a trial of Ad26.COV2.S vaccine versus placebo. The chain joins TRBV11-2 to TRBJ2-5; 7 bases fit TRBD2. The sequence was collected from a person between 18 and 60 years old who received the Ad26.COV2.S COVID-19 vaccine or a placebo. The CDR3 is CASSITSDQETQYF. In DNA, the CDR3 is TGTGCCAGCAGCATTACTAGCGACCAAGAGACCCAGTACTTC.